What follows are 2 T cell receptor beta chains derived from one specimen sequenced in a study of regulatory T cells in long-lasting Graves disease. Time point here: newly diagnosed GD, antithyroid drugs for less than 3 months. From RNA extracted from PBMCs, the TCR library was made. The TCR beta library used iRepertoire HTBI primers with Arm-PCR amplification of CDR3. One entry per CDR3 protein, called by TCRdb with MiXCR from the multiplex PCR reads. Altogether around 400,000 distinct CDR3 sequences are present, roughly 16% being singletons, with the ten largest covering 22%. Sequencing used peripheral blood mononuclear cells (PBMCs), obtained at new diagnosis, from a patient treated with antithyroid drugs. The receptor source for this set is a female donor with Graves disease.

The CDR3 nucleotides are TGTGCCAGCAGCTGGGGGACAGGGTCACAAAGCTCCTACGAGCAGTACTTC. Its protein product is CASSWGTGSQSSYEQYF. The rearrangement uses TRBV5-4 and TRBJ2-7, with 9 bases fitting TRBD1. The CDR3 is 17 amino acids. Germline-derived CDR1 and CDR2 are SGHNT and YYREEE (reference sequence). Trimming removed 3 bases from V and 0 bases from J; junction bases left unmatched: 10.

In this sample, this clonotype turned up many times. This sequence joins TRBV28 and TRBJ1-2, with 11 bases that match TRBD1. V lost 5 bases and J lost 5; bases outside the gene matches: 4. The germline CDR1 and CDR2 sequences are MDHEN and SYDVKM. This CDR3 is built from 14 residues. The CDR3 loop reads CASSRGTGGYGYTF. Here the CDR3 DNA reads TGTGCCAGCAGTCGGGGGACAGGGGGGTATGGCTACACCTTC.